This TCR beta chain was observed in a study of Ad26.COV2.S vaccination and SARS-CoV-2 variants. Study at large: Ad26.COV2.S shots went into the muscle once or twice, 56 days apart.

Data came from immunoSEQ multiplex PCR; TCRdb stores just in-frame clones and leaves some out. The profile shows around 300,000 clones, 75% to 90% of them singletons. As for treatment: around 19 received Ad26.COV2.S at low or high dose, single or two shots; about 5 received placebo; per-sample allocation not given. At day 63 after the first vaccine or placebo injection, samples were drawn. Sequences were derived from peripheral blood, sampled in a trial of Ad26.COV2.S vaccine versus placebo. This clonotype was sampled from a person aged 18 to 65 who received the Ad26.COV2.S COVID-19 vaccine or a placebo.

The CDR3 DNA reads as TGCAGCGTTGTGACAGGGAGTTTGAACACTGAAGCTTTCTTT. Its protein is CSVVTGSLNTEAFF. The rearrangement links TRBV29-1 to TRBJ1-1; 7 nucleotides agree with TRBD1. The V segment lost 4 bases and the J segment 0 bases; nucleotides outside the gene matches: 5. The CDR3 sequence is 14 residues long. The germline V gene has CDR1 SQVTM and CDR2 ANQGSEA.